A single TCR beta chain is shown here with its context. Its antigen remains unidentified. No base quality information exists; no much larger clone differs at one position. This specimen comes from a study of T-cell reconstitution after alpha-beta-depleted transplantation in children (dated by TCRdb to about 2016). Background on the whole study: T-cell immune reconstitution after TCRalphabeta/CD19-depleted allogeneic hematopoietic cell transplantation in children was quantitatively tracked in the study by means of TCR repertoire profiling.

Inclusive of the bounding cysteine and phenylalanine, the CDR3 is 13 residues long. The retained sequence is limited to the CDR3, 39 bases, with the frame set at the first base. CDR1 and CDR2 (LNHDA, SQIVND) derive from the germline V gene (reference sequence). The junction shows trimming of 4 bases on V and 3 bases on J, plus 6 bases between the germline ends. Preparation of the library involved PCR. For sequencing, an Illumina HiSeq 2500 was employed. TCR libraries were prepared with molecular barcoding, using unique molecular identifiers to normalize TCRbeta repertoire quantification. TCRdb reprocessed the public reads (quality trimming at Q25 with fastp, clone calling with MiXCR) and kept in-frame beta chains. Under each unique CDR3 protein, matching rows form one entry showing the most common genes and DNA. In this sample the table shows around 96,000 distinct CDR3 sequences, 12% of which occur a single time. The top ten clonotypes cover approximately 15% of the sample.

In this chain, TRBV19 is recombined with TRBJ1-4, with no confidently assigned D gene. The material was PBMCs from the stem cell graft donor, obtained from the stem cell graft. The source of this sequence is a human donor who donated a stem cell graft to a child with inherited bone marrow failure. CDR3 reads: CASSNRPNEKLFF. In nucleotide form, the sequence is TGTGCCAGTAGTAATCGACCTAATGAAAAACTGTTTTTT.